A single sample gave rise to the 26 T cell receptor beta chains below, sequenced in a study of regulatory T cells in long-lasting Graves disease. CDR3-region Arm-PCR and iRepertoire HTBI primers produced the TCR beta libraries. One entry per CDR3 protein results from TCRdb running MiXCR on the multiplex PCR reads. The sample shows some 470,000 distinct CDR3 sequences, 20% to 25% of them seen only once. Described time point: persistent/refractory GD, antithyroid drugs over 5 years with positive TRAb. RNA extracted from PBMCs served as the sequencing template. Sample: peripheral blood mononuclear cells (PBMCs), taken when the disease was refractory, from a patient treated with antithyroid drugs. The receptors come from a female donor with Graves disease.

V gene TRBV9 combines with J gene TRBJ2-4, with 7 bases fitting TRBD2. Per the germline V gene, CDR1 is SGDLS and CDR2 is YYNGEE. V was pared by 1 base and J by 4 bases, with 2 bases of the junction left unmatched. CDR3 length: 14 amino acids. CDR3 region: CASSVSGGKNIQYF. As DNA, the CDR3 is TGTGCCAGCAGCGTATCGGGGGGTAAAAACATTCAGTACTTC.

The V gene is TRBV12-3 or TRBV12-4, the J gene TRBJ2-1; 7 bases match TRBD2. The CDR3 extends over 14 amino acids. V shed 2 bases, J shed 6 bases, and the junction held 4 bases outside the gene matches. The CDR3 protein is CASSLWTGGNEQFF. DNA for the CDR3: TGTGCCAGCAGTTTATGGACGGGGGGCAATGAGCAGTTCTTC.

The chain joins TRBV19 to TRBJ1-5; possible D gene TRBD1, 6 bases. The germline CDR1 and CDR2 sequences are LNHDA and SQIVND (reference sequence). V lost 4 bases to trimming and J lost 4 bases, with 11 bases between them. This CDR3 spans 14 amino acids. CDR3 in amino acids: CASSNTGLNQPQHF. The CDR3 coding sequence is TGTGCCAGTAGTAATACAGGGTTAAATCAGCCCCAGCATTTT. Full variable domain (outside the CDR3, taken from reference TRBV19 and TRBJ1-5): DGGITQSPKYLFRKEGQNVTLSCEQNLNHDAMYWYRQDPGQGLRLIYYSQIVNDFQKGDIAEGYSVSREKKESFPLTVTSAQKNPTAFYLCASSNTGLNQPQHFGDGTRLSIL.

This clonotype was seen at least ten times. This sequence joins TRBV10-3 and TRBJ1-2, with D possibly TRBD1 on 6 matching bases. V gave up 3 bases and J gave up 0 bases, with 8 bases separating them. The CDR3 spans 14 residues. Per the germline V gene, CDR1 is ENHRY and CDR2 is SYGVKD. In DNA, the CDR3 is TGTGCCATCAGTGACGGGACACCTAACTATGGCTACACCTTC. Translation: CAISDGTPNYGYTF.

The rearrangement links TRBV6-1 to TRBJ2-1; TRBD1 matches at 7 bases. Germline lookup yields CDR1 MNHNS and CDR2 SASEGT. The CDR3 consists of 13 residues. V lost 3 bases and J lost 14; bases outside the gene matches: 10. The CDR3 sequence: CASSEGDRDSEFF. The DNA for the CDR3 is TGTGCCAGCAGTGAGGGCGACAGGGACAGTGAGTTCTTC.

This clonotype was seen many times. The chain couples TRBV6-2 or TRBV6-3 to TRBJ1-1, with D possibly being TRBD1 (6 bases). This CDR3 region has 14 residues. V was shortened by 4 bases and J by 6 bases, with 15 bases between the two germline ends. CDR1 MNHEY and CDR2 SVGEGT come from the germline V gene. The CDR3 region is CASSSGQRNAEAFF. The CDR3 nucleotides read TGTGCCAGCAGTTCTGGACAGCGAAACGCTGAAGCTTTCTTT.

This clonotype was observed many times. CDR3 bases: TGTGCCAGCAGTGAATTTTCCCCCGGGGGGGGCTACACCTTC. Encoded protein: CASSEFSPGGGYTF. The chain joins TRBV2 to TRBJ1-2; TRBD1 is a possible D gene (5 bases). The CDR3 sequence is 14 residues long. The germline V gene encodes CDR1 SNHLY and CDR2 FYNNEI. Trimming cost V 2 bases and J 8 bases, with 15 bases left between them.

The sample holds a few counts of this clonotype. The chain links TRBV4-1 to TRBJ1-1, with D possibly matching TRBD1 (5 bases). Looked up from germline, CDR1 is MGHRA and CDR2 is YSYEKL. V was cut by 6 bases and J by 0 bases, with 11 bases left in between. The CDR3 runs to 14 residues. As DNA, the CDR3 is TGCGCCAGCAGAACGGACACCTTGAACACTGAAGCTTTCTTT. Its protein product is CASRTDTLNTEAFF.

This clonotype was counted many times. The chain has TRBV7-2 and TRBJ1-1; D is uncertain. Trimming cost V 2 bases and J 7 bases, with 11 bases left between them. Germline lookup yields CDR1 SGHTA and CDR2 FQGNSA. The CDR3 is 13 residues long. CDR3 sequence reads: CASSLSRRIEAFF. CDR3 in DNA: TGTGCCAGCAGCTTATCCCGGCGGATTGAAGCTTTCTTT.

This clonotype was observed a few times. The rearrangement uses TRBV24-1 and TRBJ2-5; tentatively, D is TRBD1 (7 bases). The CDR3 totals 14 residues. Germline V lookup: CDR1 KGHDR, CDR2 SFDVKD. The V end was cut by 4 bases, the J end by 3 bases, with 11 bases between. The CDR3 DNA is TGTGCCACCAGTGACCGCAGGGGGGAAGAGACCCAGTACTTC. Its protein product is CATSDRRGEETQYF.

In its sample, this clonotype was seen a few times. The gene calls are TRBV29-1 and TRBJ1-1, with D perhaps TRBD1 (5 bases). Trimming removed 3 bases at V and 4 bases at J, with 15 bases between. The CDR3 totals 14 residues. The germline V gene encodes CDR1 SQVTM and CDR2 ANQGSEA. CDR3: CSVDTGTSSTEAFF. CDR3 in DNA: TGCAGCGTTGATACCGGGACCTCGTCCACTGAAGCTTTCTTT.

This clonotype appeared many times. The chain has TRBV10-1 and TRBJ2-5; D might be TRBD1 (6 bases). This CDR3 has 14 amino acids. CDR1 is WNHNN, CDR2 SYGVQD, per germline (reference sequence). V shed 2 bases and J shed 3 bases, with 10 bases lying between them. This chain's CDR3 is CASSEGPGEETQYF. The CDR3 bases are TGCGCCAGCAGTGAGGGGCCAGGGGAAGAGACCCAGTACTTC.

Many counts were recorded for this clonotype. CDR3 bases: TGTGCCAGCAGTTTAGGGGACAACCGGCAGGTTGAAGCTTTCTTT. Its translation: CASSLGDNRQVEAFF. The rearrangement links TRBV28 to TRBJ1-1, with D perhaps matching TRBD1 (6 bases). The CDR3 has 15 residues. V was pared by 2 bases and J by 7 bases, with 17 bases between. Looked up from germline, CDR1 is MDHEN and CDR2 is SYDVKM.

Note on this clonotype: Since a much larger clone is just one base distant, this may be a read error. The CDR3 coding sequence is TGCGCCAGCAGGATGCACAGCATGAACGCTGAAGCTTTCTTT. Translated: CASRMHSMNAEAFF. The V call is TRBV5-1, the J call TRBJ1-1; the D is unclear. The CDR3 is 14 amino acids. The germline CDR1 and CDR2 sequences are SGHRS and YFSETQ.

There are a few counts of this clonotype. The chain employs TRBV7-9 and TRBJ1-1, with D hard to call. The V gene lost 1 base and the J gene lost 0 bases, with 9 bases spanning the gap. Germline V CDR1 and CDR2: SEHNR, FQNEAQ (reference sequence). The CDR3 extends over 15 amino acids. CDR3 nucleotide sequence: TGTGCCAGCAGCTTAGAAACGGGGTTGAACACTGAAGCTTTCTTT. It translates to CASSLETGLNTEAFF.

This clonotype was counted ten times or more. Sequence at one end of the junction differs from germline and may be a read error. The chain has TRBV11-3 and TRBJ2-2; 9 bases agree with TRBD1. The CDR3 contains 18 residues. CDR1 is SGHNT and CDR2 is YENEEA in the germline V gene. CDR3 protein: CVSSVGPRDRDHTGELFF. DNA for the CDR3: TGTGTCAGCAGCGTAGGACCACGGGACAGGGACCACACCGGGGAGCTGTTTTTT.

This clonotype appeared a few times. The chain carries TRBV7-2 and TRBJ1-6, with TRBD1 matching 8 bases. V was pared by 0 bases and J by 6 bases, with 7 bases of the junction left unmatched. The CDR3 sequence is 17 residues long. The germline gives CDR1 SGHTA, CDR2 FQGNSA. The CDR3 region has the DNA TGTGCCAGCAGCTTAGCGTTTAGGACAGGGAGTAATTCACCCCTCCACTTT. It specifies CASSLAFRTGSNSPLHF.

This clonotype was counted ten times or more. The genes are TRBV11-1 and TRBJ2-5, with D possibly TRBD2 on 5 matching bases. Trimming removed 2 bases at V and 2 bases at J, with 18 bases between. Germline lookup yields CDR1 SGHAT and CDR2 FQDESV (reference sequence). This CDR3 has 17 amino acids. CDR3 region: CASSLNGVTSTQETQYF. CDR3 DNA: TGTGCCAGCAGCTTAAACGGGGTTACCTCAACGCAAGAGACCCAGTACTTC. Drawing the rest from reference TRBV11-1 and TRBJ2-5, the complete variable domain is EAEVAQSPRYKITEKSQAVAFWCDPISGHATLYWYRQILGQGPELLVQFQDESVVDDSQLPKDRFSAERLKGVDSTLKIQPAELGDSAMYLCASSLNGVTSTQETQYFGPGTRLLVL.

This clonotype was detected ten times or more. The V and J genes are TRBV28 and TRBJ1-2; no firm D call. CDR1 is MDHEN and CDR2 is SYDVKM in the germline V gene. This CDR3 spans 14 amino acids. The ends were cut back, 7 bases at V and 5 bases at J, with 17 bases in the middle. The CDR3 sequence is CASIPRYRSYGYTF. The CDR3 coding sequence is TGTGCCAGCATTCCGCGATACCGAAGTTATGGCTACACCTTC.

This clonotype was seen at least ten times. V gene TRBV20-1 combines with J gene TRBJ1-1; D not certain. Looked up from germline, CDR1 is DFQATT and CDR2 is SNEGSKA (reference sequence). V lost 5 bases to trimming and J lost 0 bases, with 4 bases between them. The CDR3 runs to 11 residues. In DNA, the CDR3 is TGCAGTGCTTTGGTGAACACTGAAGCTTTCTTT. This sequence encodes CSALVNTEAFF.

This clonotype was found a few times. The V and J genes are TRBV29-1 and TRBJ2-2, with D possibly being TRBD1 or TRBD2 (5 bases each). The CDR3 sequence is 16 residues long. Looked up from germline, CDR1 is SQVTM and CDR2 is ANQGSEA. The V gene lost 6 bases and the J gene lost 0 bases, with 17 bases spanning the gap. CDR3 bases: TGCAGCGTGAGGGGTATTAGCAGCACGAACACCGGGGAGCTGTTTTTT. It codes for CSVRGISSTNTGELFF.

This clonotype was seen repeatedly, ten times or more. The chain carries TRBV7-9 and TRBJ1-2, with 7 bases that match TRBD1. The CDR3 extends over 14 amino acids. Trimming at V came to 2 bases and at J to 5 bases, leaving 5 bases not matched to a gene. Germline V gives CDR1 SEHNR, CDR2 FQNEAQ (reference sequence). In DNA form, the CDR3 reads TGTGCCAGCAGCTTACAGGGGGTTAATTATGGCTACACCTTC. This translates into CASSLQGVNYGYTF.

This clonotype was recorded at least ten times. This chain uses TRBV20-1 with TRBJ2-5, with 8 bases aligning to TRBD2. The CDR3 totals 18 residues. The junction had 15 bases not matched to a gene; V was cut back by 3 bases and J by 0 bases. Germline-derived CDR1 and CDR2 are DFQATT and SNEGSKA (reference sequence). Written as DNA, the CDR3 is TGCAGTGCTAGCTCGGGGACTAGTGATATACCGTACCAAGAGACCCAGTACTTC. This codes for CSASSGTSDIPYQETQYF.

This clonotype was observed a few times. The J gene is TRBJ2-1, the V gene TRBV30; 10 positions agree with TRBD2. CDR1 GTSNPN and CDR2 SVGIG come from the germline V gene (reference sequence). The CDR3 covers 15 residues. The junction had 2 bases not matched to a gene; V was cut back by 1 base and J by 2 bases. The CDR3 protein is CAWSGGTSAYNEQFF. CDR3 bases: TGTGCCTGGAGTGGAGGGACTAGCGCCTACAATGAGCAGTTCTTC.

The rearrangement links TRBV5-1 to TRBJ2-7, with D perhaps being TRBD1 or TRBD2 (5 bases each). The CDR3 runs to 13 residues. The germline V gene has CDR1 SGHRS and CDR2 YFSETQ. Trimming removed 6 bases at V and 1 base at J, with 11 bases between. The CDR3 DNA is TGCGCCAGCATAGAGGGGTCATCCTACGAGCAGTACTTC. Its protein product is CASIEGSSYEQYF.

In its sample, this clonotype was seen a few times. V and J are TRBV7-6 and TRBJ2-5; D remains ambiguous. CDR1 and CDR2 from the germline V gene are SGHVS and FNYEAQ. V was trimmed by 1 base and J by 4 bases, leaving 16 bases between them. The CDR3 is 16 amino acids. This CDR3 is CASSLVGSSGRETQYF. CDR3 sequence (DNA): TGTGCCAGCAGCTTAGTCGGCAGTTCGGGTCGAGAGACCCAGTACTTC. The entire variable domain, with the rest obtained from reference TRBV7-6 and TRBJ2-5, is as follows: GAGVSQSPRYKVTKRGQDVALRCDPISGHVSLYWYRQALGQGPEFLTYFNYEAQQDKSGLPNDRFSAERPEGSISTLTIQRTEQRDSAMYRCASSLVGSSGRETQYFGPGTRLLVL.